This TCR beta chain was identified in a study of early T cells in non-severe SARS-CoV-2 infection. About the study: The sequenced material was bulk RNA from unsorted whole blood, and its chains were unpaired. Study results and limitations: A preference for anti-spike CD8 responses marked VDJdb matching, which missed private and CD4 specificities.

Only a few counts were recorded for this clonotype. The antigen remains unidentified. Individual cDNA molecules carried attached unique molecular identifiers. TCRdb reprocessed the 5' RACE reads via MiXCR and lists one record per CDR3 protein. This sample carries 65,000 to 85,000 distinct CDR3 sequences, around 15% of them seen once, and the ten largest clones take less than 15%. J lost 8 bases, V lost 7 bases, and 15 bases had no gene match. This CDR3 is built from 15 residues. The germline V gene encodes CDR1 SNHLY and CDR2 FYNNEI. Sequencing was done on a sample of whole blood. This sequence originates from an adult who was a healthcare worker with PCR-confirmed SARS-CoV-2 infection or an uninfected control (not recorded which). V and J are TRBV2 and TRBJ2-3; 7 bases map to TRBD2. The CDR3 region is CASNSASGGVATQYF. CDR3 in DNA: TGTGCCAGCAATTCGGCTAGCGGCGGAGTGGCTACGCAGTATTTT.